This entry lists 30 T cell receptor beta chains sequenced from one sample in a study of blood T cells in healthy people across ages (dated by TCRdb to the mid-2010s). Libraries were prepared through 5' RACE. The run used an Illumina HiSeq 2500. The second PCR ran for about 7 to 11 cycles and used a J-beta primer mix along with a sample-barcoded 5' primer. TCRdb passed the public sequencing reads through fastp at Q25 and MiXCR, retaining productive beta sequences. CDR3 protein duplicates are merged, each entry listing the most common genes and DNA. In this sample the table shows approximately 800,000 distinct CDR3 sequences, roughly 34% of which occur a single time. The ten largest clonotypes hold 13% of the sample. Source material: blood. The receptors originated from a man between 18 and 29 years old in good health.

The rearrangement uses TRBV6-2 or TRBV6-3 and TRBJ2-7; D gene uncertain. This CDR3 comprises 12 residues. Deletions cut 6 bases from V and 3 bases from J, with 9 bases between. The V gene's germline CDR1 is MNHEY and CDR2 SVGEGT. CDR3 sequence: CASRQTDYEQYF. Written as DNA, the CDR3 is TGTGCCAGCAGGCAGACCGACTACGAGCAGTACTTC.

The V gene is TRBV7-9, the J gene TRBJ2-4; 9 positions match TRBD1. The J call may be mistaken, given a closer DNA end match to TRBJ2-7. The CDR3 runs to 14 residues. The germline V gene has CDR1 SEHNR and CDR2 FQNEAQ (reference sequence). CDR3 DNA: TGTGCCAGCAACCCGGGACAGGGAACCTACGAGCAGTACTTC. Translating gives CASNPGQGTYEQYF.

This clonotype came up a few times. CDR3 in DNA: TGCGCCAGCAGCCAAGAAATTGGCCGGGGACTGTTTTTT. Protein: CASSQEIGRGLFF. The V call is TRBV4-3, the J call TRBJ1-4, with unresolved D. Trimming removed 0 bases at V and 13 bases at J, with 12 bases between. The CDR3 runs 13 residues. In germline, CDR1 is LGHNA, CDR2 YSLEER.

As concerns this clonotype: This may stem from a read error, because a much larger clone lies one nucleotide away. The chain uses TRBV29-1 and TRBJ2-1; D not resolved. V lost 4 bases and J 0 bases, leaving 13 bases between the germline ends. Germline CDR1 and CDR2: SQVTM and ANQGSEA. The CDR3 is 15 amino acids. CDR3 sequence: CSVAGGGNSYNEQFF. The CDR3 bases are TGCAGCGTTGCCGGTGGCGGCAACTCCTACAATGAGCAGTTCTTC.

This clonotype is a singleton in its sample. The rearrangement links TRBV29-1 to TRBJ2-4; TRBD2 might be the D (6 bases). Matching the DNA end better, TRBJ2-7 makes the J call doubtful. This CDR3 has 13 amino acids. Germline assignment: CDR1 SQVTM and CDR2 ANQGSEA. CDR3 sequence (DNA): TGCAGCGCTGAGGTCAGGGAGGCCTACGAGCAGTACTTC. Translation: CSAEVREAYEQYF.

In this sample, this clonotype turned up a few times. The CDR3 sequence: CASSAGDSSSYNSPLHF. The CDR3, as DNA: TGTGCCAGCAGCGCCGGGGACAGCTCTTCCTATAATTCACCCCTCCACTTT. The V call is TRBV9, the J call TRBJ1-6; 7 bases are a match to TRBD1. The CDR3 length is 17 residues. Germline CDR1 is SGDLS and CDR2 is YYNGEE. Trimming removed 3 bases from V and 1 base from J; junction bases left unmatched: 7.

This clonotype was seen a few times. The CDR3 loop is CAIQDSGGGYNEQYF. CDR3 DNA: TGTGCCATCCAAGATAGCGGGGGGGGGTACAATGAGCAGTACTTC. The V gene is TRBV10-3, the J gene TRBJ2-1, with 11 bases identical to TRBD2. The J call may be faulty, since TRBJ2-7 better matches the DNA end. Germline CDR1 is ENHRY and CDR2 is SYGVKD. The CDR3 loop spans 15 amino acids.

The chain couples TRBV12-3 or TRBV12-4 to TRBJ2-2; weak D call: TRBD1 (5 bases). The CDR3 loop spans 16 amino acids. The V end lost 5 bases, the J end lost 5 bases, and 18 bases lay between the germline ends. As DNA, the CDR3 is TGTGCCAGCAGTCCTCCCCAGGGCAGTATTACCGGGGAGCTGTTTTTT. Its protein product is CASSPPQGSITGELFF.

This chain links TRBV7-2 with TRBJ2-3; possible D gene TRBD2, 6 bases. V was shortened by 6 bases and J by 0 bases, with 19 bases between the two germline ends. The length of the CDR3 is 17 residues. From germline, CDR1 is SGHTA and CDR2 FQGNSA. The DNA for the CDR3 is TGTGCCAGCAGTCTTAGTGGCGGGATTCCTAGCACAGATACGCAGTATTTT. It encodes CASSLSGGIPSTDTQYF.

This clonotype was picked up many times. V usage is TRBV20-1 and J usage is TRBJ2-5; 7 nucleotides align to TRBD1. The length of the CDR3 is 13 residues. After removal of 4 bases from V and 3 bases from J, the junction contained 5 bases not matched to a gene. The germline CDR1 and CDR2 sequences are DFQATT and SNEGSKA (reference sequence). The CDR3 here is CSATSDREETQYF. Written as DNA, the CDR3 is TGCAGTGCTACGTCAGACAGGGAAGAGACCCAGTACTTC.

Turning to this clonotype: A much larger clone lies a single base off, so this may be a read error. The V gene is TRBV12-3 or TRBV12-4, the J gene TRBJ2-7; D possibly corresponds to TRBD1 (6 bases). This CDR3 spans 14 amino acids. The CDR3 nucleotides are TGTGCCAGCAGCCCTCAGGAGTTCAGGGACATTCAGGACTTC. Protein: CASSPQEFRDIQDF.

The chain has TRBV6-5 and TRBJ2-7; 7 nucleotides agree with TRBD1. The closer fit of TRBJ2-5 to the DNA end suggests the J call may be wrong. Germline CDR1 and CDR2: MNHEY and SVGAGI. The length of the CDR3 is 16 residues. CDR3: CASSTEPTGAGETQYF. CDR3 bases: TGTGCCAGCAGTACTGAACCCACAGGGGCGGGAGAGACCCAGTACTTC.

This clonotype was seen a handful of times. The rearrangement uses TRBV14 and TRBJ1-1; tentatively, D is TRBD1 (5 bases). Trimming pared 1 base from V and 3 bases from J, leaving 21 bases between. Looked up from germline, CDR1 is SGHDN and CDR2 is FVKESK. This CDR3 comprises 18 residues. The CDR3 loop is CASSQVSWDLRLDTEAFF. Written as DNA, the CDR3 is TGTGCCAGCAGCCAAGTAAGTTGGGACCTCAGGCTCGACACTGAAGCTTTCTTT.

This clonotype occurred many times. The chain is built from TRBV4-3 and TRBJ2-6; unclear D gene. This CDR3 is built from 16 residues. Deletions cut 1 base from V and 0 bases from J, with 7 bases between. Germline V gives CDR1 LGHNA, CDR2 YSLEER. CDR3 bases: TGCGCCAGCAGCCAAGGGTTGGTCTCTGGGGCCAACGTCCTGACTTTC. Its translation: CASSQGLVSGANVLTF.

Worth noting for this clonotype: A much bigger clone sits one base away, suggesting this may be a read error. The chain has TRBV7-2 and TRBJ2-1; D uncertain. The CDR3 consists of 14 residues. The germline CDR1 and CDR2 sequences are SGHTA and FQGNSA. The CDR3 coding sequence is TGTGCCAGCAGCTTCGCAATCCTCTACAATGGGCAGTTCTTC. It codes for CASSFAILYNGQFF.

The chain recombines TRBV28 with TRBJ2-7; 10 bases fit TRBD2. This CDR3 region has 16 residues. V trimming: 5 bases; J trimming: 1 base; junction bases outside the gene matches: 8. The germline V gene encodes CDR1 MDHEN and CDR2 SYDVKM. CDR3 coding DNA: TGTGCCAGCAGTACTCTCCTAGCGGGAGAGTCCTACGAGCAGTACTTC. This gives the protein CASSTLLAGESYEQYF. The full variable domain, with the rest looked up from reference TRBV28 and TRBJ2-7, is DVKVTQSSRYLVKRTGEKVFLECVQDMDHENMFWYRQDPGLGLRLIYFSYDVKMKEKGDIPEGYSVSREKKERFSLILESASTNQTSMYLCASSTLLAGESYEQYFGPGTRLTVT.

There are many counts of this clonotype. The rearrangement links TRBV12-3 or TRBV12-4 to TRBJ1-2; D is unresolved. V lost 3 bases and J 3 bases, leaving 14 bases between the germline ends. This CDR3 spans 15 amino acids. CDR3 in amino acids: CASSFLGPRYYGYTF. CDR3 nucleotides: TGTGCCAGCAGTTTTTTAGGACCGCGGTACTATGGCTACACCTTC.

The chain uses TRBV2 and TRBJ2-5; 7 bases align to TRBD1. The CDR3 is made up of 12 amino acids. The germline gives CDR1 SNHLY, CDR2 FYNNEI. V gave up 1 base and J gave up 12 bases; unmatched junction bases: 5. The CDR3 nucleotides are TGTGCCAGCAGTGAAGAGAGGGGGCCGGAGTACTTC. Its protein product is CASSEERGPEYF.

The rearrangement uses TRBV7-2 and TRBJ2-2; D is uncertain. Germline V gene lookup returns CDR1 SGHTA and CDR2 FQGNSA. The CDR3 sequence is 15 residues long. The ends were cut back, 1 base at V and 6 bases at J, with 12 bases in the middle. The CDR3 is CASSLVSQHAGELFF. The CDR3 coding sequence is TGTGCCAGCAGCTTAGTTTCCCAACACGCCGGGGAGCTGTTTTTT.

This CDR3 reads CASSPSSGGTHEQYF. The CDR3 DNA is TGTGCCAGCAGTCCAAGCAGCGGGGGGACCCACGAGCAGTACTTC. The chain carries TRBV2 and TRBJ2-7; 9 bases line up with TRBD2. V trimming: 5 bases; J trimming: 5 bases; junction bases outside the gene matches: 10. Germline CDR1 and CDR2: SNHLY and FYNNEI. There are 15 residues in the CDR3.

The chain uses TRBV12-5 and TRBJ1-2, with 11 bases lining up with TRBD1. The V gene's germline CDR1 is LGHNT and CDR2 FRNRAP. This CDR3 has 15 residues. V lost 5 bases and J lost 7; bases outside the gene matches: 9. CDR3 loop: CASGPRTGGVSGYTF. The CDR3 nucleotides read TGTGCTAGTGGTCCGCGGACAGGGGGCGTCAGTGGCTACACCTTC.

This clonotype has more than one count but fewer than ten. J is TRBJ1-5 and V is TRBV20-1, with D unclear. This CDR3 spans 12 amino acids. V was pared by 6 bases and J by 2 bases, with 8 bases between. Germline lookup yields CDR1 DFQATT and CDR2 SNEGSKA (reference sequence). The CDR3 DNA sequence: TGCAGTGCCGGCGGGGGCAATCAGCCCCAGCATTTT. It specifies CSAGGGNQPQHF.

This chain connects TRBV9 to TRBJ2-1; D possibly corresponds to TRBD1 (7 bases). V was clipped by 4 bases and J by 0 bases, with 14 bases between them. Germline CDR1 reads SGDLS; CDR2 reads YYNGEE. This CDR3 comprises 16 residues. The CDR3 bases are TGTGCCAGCAGCCCCCGGAGGGACAGCTCCTACAATGAGCAGTTCTTC. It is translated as CASSPRRDSSYNEQFF.

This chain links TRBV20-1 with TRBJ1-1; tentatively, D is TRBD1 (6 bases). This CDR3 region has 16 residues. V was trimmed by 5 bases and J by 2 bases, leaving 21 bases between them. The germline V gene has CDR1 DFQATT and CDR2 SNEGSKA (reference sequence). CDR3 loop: CSAPAPPGDINTEAFF. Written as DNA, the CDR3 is TGCAGTGCTCCTGCCCCACCGGGGGACATAAACACTGAAGCTTTCTTT.

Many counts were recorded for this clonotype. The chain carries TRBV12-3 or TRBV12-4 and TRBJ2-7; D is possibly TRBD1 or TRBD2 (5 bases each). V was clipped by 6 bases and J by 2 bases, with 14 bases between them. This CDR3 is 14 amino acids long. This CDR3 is CASRSGPVTYEQYF. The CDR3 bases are TGTGCCAGCAGGTCGGGACCCGTAACCTACGAGCAGTACTTC.

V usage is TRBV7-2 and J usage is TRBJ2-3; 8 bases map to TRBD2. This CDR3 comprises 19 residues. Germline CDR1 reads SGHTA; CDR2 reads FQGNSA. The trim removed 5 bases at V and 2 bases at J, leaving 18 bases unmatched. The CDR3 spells CASSLLDGEGGGNTDTQYF. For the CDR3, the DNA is TGTGCCAGCAGCCTGCTAGATGGTGAGGGCGGGGGGAACACAGATACGCAGTATTTT.

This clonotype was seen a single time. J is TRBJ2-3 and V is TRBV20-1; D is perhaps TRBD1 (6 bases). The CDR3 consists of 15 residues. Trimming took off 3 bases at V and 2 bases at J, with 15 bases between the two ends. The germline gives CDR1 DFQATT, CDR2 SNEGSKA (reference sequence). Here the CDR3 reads CSASVVGGPTDTQYF. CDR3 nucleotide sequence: TGCAGTGCTAGTGTGGTAGGGGGACCCACAGATACGCAGTATTTT.

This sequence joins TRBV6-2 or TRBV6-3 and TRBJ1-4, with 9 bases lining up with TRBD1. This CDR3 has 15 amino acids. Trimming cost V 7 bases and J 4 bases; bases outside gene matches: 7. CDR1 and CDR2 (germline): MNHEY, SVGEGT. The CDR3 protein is CASTPGTGSNEKLFF. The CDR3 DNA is TGTGCCAGCACCCCCGGGACAGGGAGTAATGAAAAACTGTTTTTT.

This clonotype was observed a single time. CDR3 nucleotides: TGTGCCAGCAGTTACTCTGGGGACTTCCTTTGGACCCAGTACTTC. It is translated as CASSYSGDFLWTQYF. The chain has TRBV6-2 or TRBV6-3 and TRBJ2-7; tentatively, D is TRBD2 (6 bases). The J call may be faulty, since TRBJ2-5 better matches the DNA end. Germline V CDR1 and CDR2: MNHEY, SVGEGT. This CDR3 spans 15 amino acids.

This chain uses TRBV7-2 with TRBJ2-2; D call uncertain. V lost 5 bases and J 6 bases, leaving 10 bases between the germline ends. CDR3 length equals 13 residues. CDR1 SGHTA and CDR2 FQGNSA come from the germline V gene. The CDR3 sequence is CASSPLWSGELFF. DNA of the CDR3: TGTGCCAGCAGCCCCCTGTGGTCCGGGGAGCTGTTTTTT. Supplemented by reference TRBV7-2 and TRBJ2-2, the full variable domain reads GAGVSQSPSNKVTEKGKDVELRCDPISGHTALYWYRQSLGQGLEFLIYFQGNSAPDKSGLPSDRFSAERTGGSVSTLTIQRTQQEDSAVYLCASSPLWSGELFFGEGSRLTVL.